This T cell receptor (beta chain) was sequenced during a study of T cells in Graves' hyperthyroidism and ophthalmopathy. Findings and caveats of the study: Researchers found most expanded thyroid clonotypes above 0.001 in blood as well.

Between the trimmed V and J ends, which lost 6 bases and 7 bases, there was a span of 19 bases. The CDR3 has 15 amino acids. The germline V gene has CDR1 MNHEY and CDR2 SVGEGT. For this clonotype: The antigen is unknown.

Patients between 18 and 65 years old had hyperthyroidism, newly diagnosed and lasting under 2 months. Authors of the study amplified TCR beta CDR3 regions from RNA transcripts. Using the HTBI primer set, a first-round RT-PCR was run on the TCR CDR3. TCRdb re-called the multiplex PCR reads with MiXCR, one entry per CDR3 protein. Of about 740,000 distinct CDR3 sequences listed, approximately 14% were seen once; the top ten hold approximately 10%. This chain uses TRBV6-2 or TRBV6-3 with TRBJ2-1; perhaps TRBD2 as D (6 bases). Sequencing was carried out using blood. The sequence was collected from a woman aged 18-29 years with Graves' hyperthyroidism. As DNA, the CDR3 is TGTGCCAGCAGCTTACCGGGACTTCTCCTGAATGAGCAGTTCTTC. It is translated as CASSLPGLLLNEQFF.